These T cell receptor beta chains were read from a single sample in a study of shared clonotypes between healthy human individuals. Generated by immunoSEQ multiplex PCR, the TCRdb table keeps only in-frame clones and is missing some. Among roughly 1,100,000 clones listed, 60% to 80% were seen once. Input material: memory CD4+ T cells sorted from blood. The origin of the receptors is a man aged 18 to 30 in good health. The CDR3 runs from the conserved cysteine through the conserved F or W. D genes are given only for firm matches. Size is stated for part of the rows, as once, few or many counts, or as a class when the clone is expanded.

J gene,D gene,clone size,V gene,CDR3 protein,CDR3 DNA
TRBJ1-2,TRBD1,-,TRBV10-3,CAISEVPGQGVRYTF,TGTGCCATCAGTGAGGTACCGGGACAGGGGGTACGCTACACCTTC
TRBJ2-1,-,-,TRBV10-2,CASSEVGLRGNEQFF,TGCGCCAGCAGTGAGGTCGGTCTAAGGGGCAATGAGCAGTTCTTC
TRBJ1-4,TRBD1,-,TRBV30,CASQTGGIEKLFF,TGTGCCTCACAGACAGGGGGCATCGAAAAACTGTTTTTT
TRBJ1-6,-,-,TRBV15,CATSREIGNSPLHF,TGTGCCACCAGCAGAGAAATCGGGAATTCACCCCTCCACTTT
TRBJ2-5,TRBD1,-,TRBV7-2,CASSITGTGGEETQYF,TGTGCCAGCAGCATCACCGGGACAGGGGGTGAAGAGACCCAGTACTTC
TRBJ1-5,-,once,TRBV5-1,CASSGDGGQPQHF,TGCGCCAGCAGCGGCGACGGAGGACAGCCCCAGCATTTT
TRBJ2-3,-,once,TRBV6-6,CASSKGLLEDTQYF,TGTGCCAGCAGTAAGGGACTCCTTGAGGATACGCAGTATTTT
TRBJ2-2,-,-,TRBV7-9,CASVSIRGSGELFF,TGTGCCAGCGTGTCGATTCGAGGGTCCGGGGAGCTGTTTTTT
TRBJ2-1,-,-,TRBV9,CASSVARGGANEQFF,TGTGCCAGCAGCGTAGCGAGAGGGGGGGCCAATGAGCAGTTCTTC
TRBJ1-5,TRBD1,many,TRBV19,CASSSPPGTGRRNQPQHF,TGTGCCAGTAGTTCTCCGCCGGGGACAGGGCGGCGCAATCAGCCCCAGCATTTT
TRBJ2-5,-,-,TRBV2,CASSETMYQETQYF,TGTGCCAGCAGTGAAACAATGTACCAAGAGACCCAGTACTTC
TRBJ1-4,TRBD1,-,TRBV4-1,CASSPTAGTGFEKLFF,TGCGCCAGCAGCCCTACTGCCGGGACAGGGTTTGAAAAACTGTTTTTT
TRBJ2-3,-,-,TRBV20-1,CSASQVSAQYF,TGCAGTGCTAGTCAGGTGTCGGCGCAGTATTTT
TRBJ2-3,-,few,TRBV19,CASSGGRGADTQYF,TGTGCCAGTAGTGGCGGCAGGGGCGCAGATACGCAGTATTTT
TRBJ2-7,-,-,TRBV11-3,CASSSGSADEQYF,TGTGCCAGCAGTTCAGGGAGTGCGGACGAGCAGTACTTC
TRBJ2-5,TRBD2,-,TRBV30,CACRGSGRAKTQYF,TGTGCCTGCCGGGGTAGCGGGAGGGCGAAGACCCAGTACTTC
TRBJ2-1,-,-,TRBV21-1,CASSKGAGPRDEQFF,TGTGCCAGCAGCAAAGGCGCGGGACCCCGCGATGAGCAGTTCTTC
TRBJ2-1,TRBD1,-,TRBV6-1,CASSEGDRGTNEQFF,TGTGCCAGCAGTGAGGGGGACAGGGGGACCAATGAGCAGTTCTTC